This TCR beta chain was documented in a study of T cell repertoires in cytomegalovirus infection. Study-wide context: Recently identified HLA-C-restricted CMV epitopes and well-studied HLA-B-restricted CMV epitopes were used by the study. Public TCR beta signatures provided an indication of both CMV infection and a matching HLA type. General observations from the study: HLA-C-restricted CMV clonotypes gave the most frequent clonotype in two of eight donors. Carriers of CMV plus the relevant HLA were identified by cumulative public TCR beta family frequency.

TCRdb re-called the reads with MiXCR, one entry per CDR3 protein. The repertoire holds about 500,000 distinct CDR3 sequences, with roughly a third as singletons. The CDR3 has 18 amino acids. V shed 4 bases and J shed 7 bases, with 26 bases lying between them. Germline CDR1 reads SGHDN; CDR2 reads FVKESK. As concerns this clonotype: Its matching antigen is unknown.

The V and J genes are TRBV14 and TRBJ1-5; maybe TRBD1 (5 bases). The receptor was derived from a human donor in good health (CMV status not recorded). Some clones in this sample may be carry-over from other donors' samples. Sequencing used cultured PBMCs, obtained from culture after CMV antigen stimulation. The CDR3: CASSLLYPSPDSGQPQHF. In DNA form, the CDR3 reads TGTGCCAGCAGCCTCCTTTATCCTTCCCCCGACAGTGGGCAGCCCCAGCATTTT. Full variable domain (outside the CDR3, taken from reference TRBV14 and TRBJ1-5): EAGVTQFPSHSVIEKGQTVTLRCDPISGHDNLYWYRRVMGKEIKFLLHFVKESKQDESGMPNNRFLAERTGGTYSTLKVQPAELEDSGVYFCASSLLYPSPDSGQPQHFGDGTRLSIL.